What follows is one T cell receptor beta chain and its context. Clones were read by immunoSEQ multiplex PCR, and TCRdb kept only the in-frame ones, dropping some. The sample includes about 100,000 clones, less than 90% of them seen just once. This sample stems from a study of blood T cell repertoires in COVID-19. The CDR3 covers 15 residues. With V trimmed by 6 bases and J by 2 bases, 6 bases remained unmatched. The V gene's germline CDR1 is LNHDA and CDR2 SQIVND (reference sequence). The rearrangement joins TRBV19 to TRBJ2-3, with 9 bases lining up with TRBD1. The sequence derives from a man aged 70 or older with active or convalescent COVID-19. Material: peripheral blood. The CDR3 sequence is CASRDRGTLTDTQYF. CDR3 coding DNA: TGTGCCAGTAGGGACAGGGGAACACTCACAGATACGCAGTATTTT.